This record concerns one T cell receptor beta chain sequence. Its specificity is unknown. The CDR3 is made up of 14 amino acids. Germline V gives CDR1 SGHNT, CDR2 YYREEE (reference sequence). Trimming removed 5 bases from V and 3 bases from J, with 14 bases in between. These data belong to a study of shared clonotypes between healthy human individuals. Every donor was a Caucasian adult from Nashville, Tennessee. From CD4+ cells came CD45RA+ naive and CD45RA-negative memory subsets. The study's findings and limits: Non-shared clonotypes were found to have lower generation probabilities than the clonotypes that were shared by all four of the sorted-subset donors.

DNA at around 210 ng, roughly 30,000 T cell genomes, went into sorted-subset replicate PCRs. Sequencing was performed with immunoSEQ multiplex PCR; in TCRdb, only in-frame clones are kept and a portion is missing. The sample lists 2 million to 2.5 million clones, 80% to 95% occurring once. The receptor was isolated from a man between 18 and 29 years old in good health. Some clones in this sample may be carry-over from other donors' samples. Input material: naive CD4+ T cells from PBMCs. Subset described: CD45RA+ positively selected. The chain has TRBV5-4 and TRBJ1-2, with D tentatively TRBD1 (5 bases). CDR3 in amino acids: CASSSRGRYYGYTF. In nucleotides, the CDR3 is TGTGCCAGCAGTTCTCGGGGGAGGTACTATGGCTACACCTTC.